The sample holds one count of the clone carrying this T cell receptor (beta chain). The CDR3 loop spans 15 amino acids. Trimming pared 2 bases from V and 4 bases from J, leaving 12 bases between. Germline loops: CDR1 MGHRA, CDR2 YSYEKL. Samples had at least 7 million PBMCs isolated from them. These data originate in a study of blood T cells in healthy people across ages. Using a J-beta primer mix together with a sample-barcoded 5' primer, a second PCR was run for about 6 to 12 cycles. TCRdb re-called the 5' RACE reads through MiXCR, storing one row per CDR3 protein. This repertoire shows 1.5 million to 2 million distinct CDR3 sequences, roughly 52% found once; its top ten account for more than 2%.

This sequence originates from a woman aged 40 to 49 in good health. Sequenced input: blood. The rearrangement joins TRBV4-1 to TRBJ2-1; TRBD2 is a possible D gene (5 bases). CDR3 sequence reads: CASSQSKRGYNEQFF. The CDR3 DNA follows: TGCGCCAGCAGCCAATCTAAACGGGGTTACAATGAGCAGTTCTTC.